The 6 T cell receptor beta chains below were found in one sample sequenced in a study of T cells in Graves' hyperthyroidism and ophthalmopathy. Researchers amplified the TCR beta CDR3 regions from RNA transcripts. The HTBI primer set was used in a first-round RT-PCR of the TCR CDR3. Via MiXCR, TCRdb re-called the multiplex PCR reads, giving one row per CDR3 protein. The table has about 380,000 distinct CDR3 sequences, around 14% seen once; the top ten hold around 10%. The sample comprised blood. These receptors all come from a woman aged 60 to 75 with Graves' hyperthyroidism.

This clonotype came up many times. The J gene is TRBJ1-2, the V gene TRBV12-3 or TRBV12-4; 10 bases are a match to TRBD1. After removal of 4 bases from V and 4 bases from J, the junction contained 9 bases not matched to a gene. CDR3 length equals 16 residues. The CDR3 DNA follows: TGTGCCAGCAGTTCCACCTTAGACAGGGGGCCCTATGGCTACACCTTC. Its translation: CASSSTLDRGPYGYTF.

In this sample, this clonotype turned up a few times. The chain employs TRBV5-1 and TRBJ1-2, with a possible D match to TRBD1 (6 bases). In germline, CDR1 is SGHRS, CDR2 YFSETQ. V lost 5 bases and J lost 6, with 17 bases in between. There are 14 residues in the CDR3. The chain's CDR3 is CASSSGGYGDGYTF. In nucleotides, the CDR3 is TGCGCCAGCAGTTCGGGGGGCTACGGGGATGGCTACACCTTC.

The chain is built from TRBV5-1 and TRBJ1-2, with TRBD1 identical over 7 bases. The CDR3 runs to 13 residues. Trimming at V came to 7 bases and at J to 3 bases, leaving 6 bases not matched to a gene. Germline V CDR1 and CDR2: SGHRS, YFSETQ. CDR3 protein: CASRLGTDYGYTF. The CDR3 DNA sequence: TGCGCCAGCCGCCTCGGGACAGACTATGGCTACACCTTC.

This clonotype has ten or more counts. The chain has TRBV3-1 and TRBJ2-1; D is undetermined. The germline V and J ends were trimmed by 3 bases and 10 bases, with 16 bases remaining between them. CDR3 length equals 14 residues. Germline assignment: CDR1 LGHDT and CDR2 YNNKEL (reference sequence). CDR3 nucleotide sequence: TGTGCCAGCAGCCATGTTACTTTGTCCGTAGAGCAGTTCTTC. It yields the protein CASSHVTLSVEQFF.

The table lists this clonotype with many counts. V usage is TRBV5-8 and J usage is TRBJ2-3; tentatively, D is TRBD1 (6 bases). The CDR3 extends over 14 amino acids. CDR1 and CDR2 from the germline V gene are SGHTS and YDEGEE. The V gene lost 2 bases and the J gene lost 2 bases, with 9 bases spanning the gap. This chain's CDR3 is CASSFTGTTDTQYF. In DNA, the CDR3 is TGTGCCAGCAGCTTTACAGGGACCACAGATACGCAGTATTTT.

In its sample, this clonotype was seen many times. The V call is TRBV18, the J call TRBJ2-2; D not certain. V gave up 2 bases and J gave up 1 base, with 5 bases separating them. Germline CDR1 is KGHSH and CDR2 is LQKENI. The length of the CDR3 is 14 residues. This CDR3 is CASSPTQNTGELFF. The CDR3 coding sequence is TGTGCCAGCTCACCAACGCAGAACACCGGGGAGCTGTTTTTT.